Listed here are 22 T cell receptor beta chains from one sample, sequenced in a study of T cells after yellow fever vaccination. TCRdb re-called the 5' RACE reads through MiXCR, storing one row per CDR3 protein. The table shows 450,000 to 600,000 distinct CDR3 sequences, with about a sixth occurring only once. This specimen was PBMCs, taken 5 days after the first yellow fever vaccination. The receptor set was obtained from a man between 18 and 35 years old who received the YFV17D yellow fever vaccine.

The chain combines TRBV27 with TRBJ2-6; D unclear. CDR1 and CDR2 from the germline V gene are MNHEY and SMNVEV (reference sequence). Trimming left V 8 bases short and J 0 bases short, with 14 bases between. CDR3 length: 16 residues. CDR3 coding DNA: TGTGCCAGCGGTGACAAGTCCGCCTCTGGGGCCAACGTCCTGACTTTC. Translated, it gives CASGDKSASGANVLTF.

This clonotype was seen a few times. The chain recombines TRBV6-5 with TRBJ1-2; the D gene is possibly TRBD1 (5 bases). V lost 0 bases to trimming and J lost 8 bases, with 10 bases between them. The CDR3 consists of 13 residues. Per the germline V gene, CDR1 is MNHEY and CDR2 is SVGAGI. DNA of the CDR3: TGTGCCAGCAGTTACTCCCAGGGAGGGGGCTACACCTTC. It yields the protein CASSYSQGGGYTF.

This clonotype was seen a handful of times. The genes are TRBV12-3 or TRBV12-4 and TRBJ2-7, with TRBD1 matching over 8 bases. The CDR3 is 13 amino acids. After removal of 6 bases from V and 6 bases from J, the junction contained 7 bases not matched to a gene. The CDR3 sequence: CASSQTGAPEQYV. CDR3 in DNA: TGTGCCAGCAGCCAGACAGGGGCTCCCGAGCAGTACGTC.

The sample holds a few counts of this clonotype. V is TRBV7-2 and J is TRBJ1-6, with D tentatively TRBD1 (5 bases). The CDR3 length is 17 residues. From germline, CDR1 is SGHTA and CDR2 FQGNSA. V lost 5 bases and J 10 bases, leaving 24 bases between the germline ends. CDR3 sequence (DNA): TGTGCCAGCAGCCGAGATAGGGGATCCCCGCGGTGGTCACCCCTCCACTTT. This sequence encodes CASSRDRGSPRWSPLHF.

In this sample, this clonotype turned up a few times. The chain couples TRBV5-1 to TRBJ2-1, with no clear D. Germline loops: CDR1 SGHRS, CDR2 YFSETQ. V was shortened by 6 bases and J by 4 bases, with 17 bases between the two germline ends. This CDR3 contains 15 residues. The CDR3 sequence is CASILIPERYNEQFF. Written as DNA, the CDR3 is TGCGCCAGCATCCTAATCCCAGAAAGATACAATGAGCAGTTCTTC.

This clonotype showed up just a few times. This chain links TRBV7-9 with TRBJ1-2; the D is unclear. The CDR3 contains 15 residues. Trimming cost V 4 bases and J 6 bases, with 18 bases left between them. Germline loops: CDR1 SEHNR, CDR2 FQNEAQ (reference sequence). The chain's CDR3 is CASSSSAPPRNGYTF. CDR3 nucleotide sequence: TGTGCCAGCAGCTCCAGTGCTCCTCCGAGGAATGGCTACACCTTC.

The rearrangement uses TRBV10-2 and TRBJ1-6; D not certain. V shed 3 bases and J shed 7 bases, with 4 bases lying between them. This CDR3 comprises 12 residues. From germline, CDR1 is WSHSY and CDR2 SAAADI. The CDR3 DNA follows: TGCGCCAGCAGTGAATTAAATTCACCCCTCCACTTT. Its translation: CASSELNSPLHF.

This chain uses TRBV10-3 with TRBJ2-3; 11 bases match TRBD2. Trimming took 3 bases from V and 4 from J; bases not matched to a gene: 3. This CDR3 contains 15 residues. Germline assignment: CDR1 ENHRY and CDR2 SYGVKD. DNA of the CDR3: TGTGCCATCAGTGAACTTAGCGGGGGGGCAGATACGCAGTATTTT. Amino acid sequence: CAISELSGGADTQYF.

This clonotype has more than one count but fewer than ten. The V gene is TRBV7-9, the J gene TRBJ1-5, with D maybe TRBD1 (6 bases). The CDR3 totals 14 residues. V lost 4 bases, J lost 5 bases, and 12 bases lay in between. CDR1 and CDR2 (germline): SEHNR, FQNEAQ (reference sequence). The CDR3 sequence is CASSYTGTDQPQHF. The CDR3 nucleotides are TGTGCCAGCAGCTACACAGGGACTGATCAGCCCCAGCATTTT.

The gene calls are TRBV7-2 and TRBJ2-7, with D hard to call. The CDR3 runs 14 residues. The germline CDR1 and CDR2 sequences are SGHTA and FQGNSA. The germline V and J ends were trimmed by 6 bases and 9 bases, with 21 bases remaining between them. The CDR3 sequence is CASSPDPLVNVQYV. CDR3 DNA: TGTGCCAGCAGTCCCGACCCCCTGGTTAATGTGCAGTACGTC.

The CDR3 is CASSSATARSYEQYF. For the CDR3, the DNA is TGTGCCAGCAGCTCCGCGACAGCCCGCTCCTACGAGCAGTACTTC. The rearrangement uses TRBV7-2 and TRBJ2-7, with D maybe TRBD1 (5 bases). In germline, CDR1 is SGHTA, CDR2 FQGNSA. The CDR3 has 15 residues. V was pared by 4 bases and J by 0 bases, with 13 bases between.

The chain couples TRBV7-6 to TRBJ1-1; no clear D gene. This CDR3 is built from 14 residues. Between the trimmed V and J ends, which lost 2 bases and 7 bases, there was a span of 14 bases. In germline, CDR1 is SGHVS, CDR2 FNYEAQ. The CDR3: CASSLLQPGGEAFF. The CDR3 DNA reads TGTGCCAGCAGCTTATTGCAGCCCGGTGGTGAAGCTTTCTTT.

V is TRBV12-3 or TRBV12-4 and J is TRBJ2-7; 7 bases are shared with TRBD2. The CDR3 totals 17 residues. With V trimmed by 5 bases and J by 7 bases, 20 bases remained unmatched. CDR3 DNA sequence: TGTGCCAGCAGTCCCTATTTGGCTAGCGGACTCCTAAGGGAGCAGTACTTC. The encoded protein is CASSPYLASGLLREQYF.

The gene calls are TRBV24-1 and TRBJ2-3, with 13 bases matching TRBD2. Trimming removed 4 bases from V and 2 bases from J; junction bases left unmatched: 2. Germline V lookup: CDR1 KGHDR, CDR2 SFDVKD. The CDR3 spans 16 residues. In DNA form, the CDR3 reads TGTGCCACCAGTGAGACTAGCGGGGGGCTCACAGATACGCAGTATTTT. It codes for CATSETSGGLTDTQYF.

This clonotype has only a few counts. In DNA, the CDR3 is TGTGCCAGCAGGAGCGGACAGTCGGCCAAAAACATTCAGTACTTC. Translating gives CASRSGQSAKNIQYF. V is TRBV6-1 and J is TRBJ2-4, with D perhaps matching TRBD1 (6 bases). Germline loops: CDR1 MNHNS, CDR2 SASEGT. The V end was cut by 6 bases, the J end by 1 base, with 13 bases between. The CDR3 is 15 amino acids.

The chain employs TRBV4-1 and TRBJ2-1, with 10 bases that match TRBD2. Germline V gene sequence: CDR1 MGHRA, CDR2 YSYEKL. The CDR3 has 15 amino acids. V was clipped by 3 bases and J by 10 bases; unmatched bases: 9. The CDR3 bases are TGCGCCAGCAGCCAGGGACTAGCGCTCGCAATGGAGCAGTTCTTC. It encodes CASSQGLALAMEQFF.

This clonotype was detected only a few times. The rearrangement links TRBV4-1 to TRBJ1-5, with a possible D match to TRBD1 (5 bases). CDR3 length: 15 amino acids. Trimming took off 0 bases at V and 6 bases at J, with 12 bases between the two ends. Germline V CDR1 and CDR2: MGHRA, YSYEKL. The CDR3 loop reads CASSQDWGFGQPQHF. In DNA, the CDR3 is TGCGCCAGCAGCCAAGACTGGGGGTTCGGTCAGCCCCAGCATTTT.

The chain employs TRBV15 and TRBJ2-3, with D possibly matching TRBD1 (6 bases). The germline CDR1 and CDR2 sequences are LNHNV and YYDKDF (reference sequence). The V and J ends lost 6 bases and 2 bases respectively, with 15 bases between them. This CDR3 is built from 15 residues. CDR3 DNA: TGTGCCACCAGAGAGCCGGGACATCTCACAGATACGCAGTATTTT. Its protein product is CATREPGHLTDTQYF.

The V call is TRBV29-1, the J call TRBJ1-2; D not certain. CDR3 length: 13 amino acids. Trimming shortened V by 4 bases and J by 4 bases, and 13 bases separated the two germline ends. Looked up from germline, CDR1 is SQVTM and CDR2 is ANQGSEA. The CDR3 bases are TGCAGCGTTGGTCAGGACGGGGTCTATGGCTACACCTTC. Translated, it gives CSVGQDGVYGYTF.

This clonotype has a handful of counts. This chain connects TRBV7-9 to TRBJ1-6, with 9 positions matching TRBD1. V was pared by 6 bases and J by 8 bases, with 8 bases of the junction left unmatched. Germline V gives CDR1 SEHNR, CDR2 FQNEAQ (reference sequence). The CDR3 is 15 amino acids. DNA of the CDR3: TGTGCCAGCAGGCCGGGACAGGGTGCGGATTCACCCCTCCACTTT. Translation gives CASRPGQGADSPLHF.

In its sample, this clonotype was seen once. This chain connects TRBV4-1 to TRBJ1-6, with 7 nucleotides matching TRBD1. J lost 9 bases, V lost 3 bases, and 14 bases had no gene match. In germline, CDR1 is MGHRA, CDR2 YSYEKL. The CDR3 runs 17 residues. The CDR3 nucleotides read TGCGCCAGCAGCCAGGGAGCCCTTAGGGGGCAAACTTCACCCCTCCACTTT. It is translated as CASSQGALRGQTSPLHF.

The chain recombines TRBV28 with TRBJ1-1, with D uncertain. CDR3 length: 15 residues. V gave up 1 base and J gave up 2 bases, with 11 bases separating them. Germline V gives CDR1 MDHEN, CDR2 SYDVKM. CDR3 region: CASSLLLGRNTEAFF. CDR3 nucleotide sequence: TGTGCCAGCAGTTTATTATTGGGCAGAAACACTGAAGCTTTCTTT.